Listed below are T cell receptor beta chains from one sample, sequenced in a study of blood T cell repertoires in COVID-19. Generated by immunoSEQ multiplex PCR, the TCRdb table keeps only in-frame clones and is missing some. The sample gives around 200,000 clones, 75% to 85% of which show up once; 1.3% is in the top ten. Sequencing used peripheral blood. The source of these receptors is a woman aged 25 to 45 with COVID-19, enrolled during active disease. Both conserved end residues are part of each CDR3. The D gene is left open where the match is weak. The size of a clone is reported for some rows only, either as once, few or many, or as a class for expanded clones.

clone_size,v_call,j_call,d_call,cdr3_aa,cdr3_nt
once,TRBV6-6,TRBJ2-3,TRBD2,CASSSTSGGAYPSTDTQYF,TGTGCCAGCAGCTCGACTAGCGGGGGGGCCTATCCTAGCACAGATACGCAGTATTTT
few,TRBV6-7,TRBJ2-3,TRBD2,CASYLTSGHTDTQYF,TGTGCCAGCTACCTGACTAGCGGACACACAGATACGCAGTATTTT
NA,TRBV7-9,TRBJ2-7,TRBD1,CASSTTGAYEQYF,TGTGCCAGCAGCACGACAGGGGCCTACGAGCAGTACTTC
NA,TRBV6-5,TRBJ2-3,TRBD2,CASSYMASGGKDTQYF,TGTGCCAGCAGTTACATGGCTAGCGGGGGGAAAGATACGCAGTATTTT
NA,TRBV29-1,TRBJ2-7,NA,CSVVGGSYEQYF,TGCAGCGTTGTAGGAGGATCCTACGAGCAGTACTTC
NA,TRBV19,TRBJ1-2,NA,CASGPAGPASYTF,TGTGCCAGTGGACCAGCGGGACCGGCCTCCTACACCTTC
NA,TRBV7-9,TRBJ2-7,TRBD2,CASSGSPAGGPYHEQYF,TGTGCCAGCAGCGGTAGCCCAGCGGGAGGGCCTTACCACGAGCAGTACTTC
NA,TRBV6-5,TRBJ1-6,NA,CASSSIQGSPLHF,TGTGCCAGCAGCTCAATTCAGGGGTCACCCCTCCACTTT
once,TRBV20-1,TRBJ1-2,NA,CSASPRVDIGDGYTF,TGCAGTGCTAGTCCCAGGGTGGATATCGGAGATGGCTACACCTTC
NA,TRBV10-3,TRBJ1-2,NA,CAISESRSANYGYTF,TGTGCCATCAGTGAGTCGCGCAGCGCTAACTATGGCTACACCTTC
NA,TRBV10-3,TRBJ2-5,TRBD2,CAISDGRARETQYF,TGTGCCATCAGTGACGGGAGGGCCCGAGAGACCCAGTACTTC
NA,TRBV10-2,TRBJ1-2,NA,CASSRGQERYGYTF,TGCGCCAGCAGCCGGGGTCAGGAACGGTATGGCTACACCTTC
once,TRBV7-6,TRBJ2-5,TRBD2,CASSPRGDGETQYF,TGTGCCAGCAGCCCACGGGGGGATGGAGAGACCCAGTACTTC
once,TRBV14,TRBJ1-1,NA,CASSQQGMGTEAFF,TGTGCCAGCAGCCAACAGGGGATGGGCACTGAAGCTTTCTTT
NA,TRBV7-2,TRBJ2-7,TRBD2,CASSLAGGAYEQYF,TGTGCCAGCAGCTTAGCGGGGGGGGCCTACGAGCAGTACTTC
NA,TRBV18,TRBJ2-5,NA,CASSPPSGVKETQYF,TGTGCCAGCTCACCACCGTCGGGGGTTAAAGAGACCCAGTACTTC
once,TRBV6-2/TRBV6-3,TRBJ2-1,TRBD2,CASSNPLAGDLNNEQFF,TGTGCCAGCAGTAACCCTCTAGCGGGAGACCTAAACAATGAGCAGTTCTTC
NA,TRBV7-2,TRBJ1-2,NA,CASSPIRQGGSTF,TGTGCCAGCAGCCCGATCCGGCAGGGTGGTAGCACCTTC
once,TRBV9,TRBJ2-5,TRBD2,CASSSEGTRLETQYF,TGTGCCAGCAGCTCCGAGGGGACTAGGTTAGAGACCCAGTACTTC
NA,TRBV2,TRBJ2-5,TRBD2,CASRDYSTQYF,TGTGCCAGCCGGGACTACTCGACCCAGTACTTC
NA,TRBV25-1,TRBJ1-1,TRBD1,CASSKGQGDTEAFF,TGTGCCAGCAGTAAGGGACAGGGGGACACTGAAGCTTTCTTT
NA,TRBV10-3,TRBJ2-3,TRBD2,CAISEREALADTQYF,TGTGCCATCAGTGAACGGGAGGCCCTAGCAGATACGCAGTATTTT
NA,TRBV9,TRBJ1-3,NA,CASSVGGLSGNTIYF,TGTGCCAGCAGCGTAGGGGGCCTCTCTGGAAACACCATATATTTT
once,TRBV5-6,TRBJ2-7,NA,CASVRSELGQTYEQYF,TGTGCCAGCGTCCGATCGGAGCTTGGACAAACCTACGAGCAGTACTTC
once,TRBV4-3,TRBJ2-7,NA,CASSQGAGEQYF,TGCGCCAGCAGCCAGGGGGCTGGCGAGCAGTACTTC
NA,TRBV27,TRBJ1-5,TRBD1,CASSPNYRGRDQPQHF,TGTGCCAGCAGTCCCAACTACAGGGGGCGAGATCAGCCCCAGCATTTT
NA,TRBV15,TRBJ2-5,NA,CATSRRQLETQYF,TGTGCCACCAGCAGACGTCAACTAGAGACCCAGTACTTC
few,TRBV7-2,TRBJ2-1,TRBD2,CASSWREASEQFF,TGTGCCAGCAGCTGGCGGGAGGCCAGTGAGCAGTTCTTC
few,TRBV11-2,TRBJ2-4,TRBD1,CASSSLAGGKNIQYF,TGTGCCAGCAGCTCCTTGGCAGGGGGCAAAAACATTCAGTACTTC
few,TRBV18,TRBJ1-1,NA,CASSPPVANTEAFF,TGTGCCAGCTCACCACCCGTGGCGAACACTGAAGCTTTCTTT
NA,TRBV7-2,TRBJ1-3,NA,CASSLAAGGLGNTIYF,TGTGCCAGCAGCTTAGCGGCAGGCGGGCTAGGAAACACCATATATTTT
NA,TRBV11-1,TRBJ2-2,NA,CASSPRFLNTGELFF,TGTGCCAGCAGCCCCAGGTTCCTAAACACCGGGGAGCTGTTTTTT
NA,TRBV7-2,TRBJ2-5,NA,CASSPGIVLVKGQETQYF,TGTGCCAGCAGCCCCGGAATCGTACTAGTCAAGGGTCAAGAGACCCAGTACTTC
NA,TRBV6-5,TRBJ2-2,TRBD2,CASTGLAGDTGELFF,TGTGCCAGCACCGGACTAGCGGGAGACACCGGGGAGCTGTTTTTT
few,TRBV4-3,TRBJ2-2,TRBD2,CASSQGVAGSTGELFF,TGCGCCAGCAGCCAAGGGGTAGCGGGAAGCACCGGGGAGCTGTTTTTT
NA,TRBV5-4,TRBJ2-7,NA,CASSLGLLSYEQYF,TGTGCCAGCAGCTTGGGACTGCTGTCCTACGAGCAGTACTTC
once,TRBV6-5,TRBJ2-1,TRBD2,CASSWGLAGGWGEQFF,TGTGCCAGCAGTTGGGGACTAGCGGGAGGTTGGGGTGAGCAGTTCTTC
NA,TRBV7-3,TRBJ1-6,NA,CASSLSGTSDSPLHF,TGTGCCAGCAGCTTAAGCGGGACTTCGGATTCACCCCTCCACTTT
NA,TRBV2,TRBJ2-5,NA,CATEGGGETQYF,TGTGCCACGGAGGGGGGAGGGGAGACCCAGTACTTC
NA,TRBV6-1,TRBJ1-2,NA,CASREGSYGYTF,TGTGCCAGCAGAGAAGGGAGCTATGGCTACACCTTC
NA,TRBV30,TRBJ2-1,NA,CAWSGQPLNEQFF,TGTGCCTGGAGTGGACAGCCTCTCAATGAGCAGTTCTTC
once,TRBV2,TRBJ1-2,NA,CASHRASYGYTF,TGTGCCAGTCACAGGGCCAGCTATGGCTACACCTTC
many,TRBV2,TRBJ2-1,TRBD2,CATRTSGSIKFF,TGTGCCACCCGGACTAGCGGGAGTATAAAGTTCTTC
once,TRBV19,TRBJ2-1,TRBD2,CASSIIGGGSYNEQFF,TGTGCCAGTAGTATAATCGGCGGGGGGTCGTACAATGAGCAGTTCTTC
NA,TRBV9,TRBJ1-2,NA,CASSVGTSYGYTF,TGTGCCAGCAGCGTAGGTACCAGCTATGGCTACACCTTC
NA,TRBV3-1/TRBV3-2,TRBJ2-7,NA,CASSQRRVGHYEQYF,TGTGCCAGCAGCCAACGGAGGGTAGGACACTACGAGCAGTACTTC
NA,TRBV13,TRBJ2-5,NA,CASKMASARETQYF,TGTGCCAGCAAGATGGCTAGCGCGCGAGAGACCCAGTACTTC
NA,TRBV7-3,TRBJ1-2,TRBD1,CASSPGQQYGYTF,TGTGCCAGCAGTCCGGGACAGCAATATGGCTACACCTTC
once,TRBV25-1,TRBJ1-2,NA,CASSGRGTQGSGYTF,TGTGCCAGCAGTGGAAGGGGTACACAGGGATCCGGCTACACCTTC